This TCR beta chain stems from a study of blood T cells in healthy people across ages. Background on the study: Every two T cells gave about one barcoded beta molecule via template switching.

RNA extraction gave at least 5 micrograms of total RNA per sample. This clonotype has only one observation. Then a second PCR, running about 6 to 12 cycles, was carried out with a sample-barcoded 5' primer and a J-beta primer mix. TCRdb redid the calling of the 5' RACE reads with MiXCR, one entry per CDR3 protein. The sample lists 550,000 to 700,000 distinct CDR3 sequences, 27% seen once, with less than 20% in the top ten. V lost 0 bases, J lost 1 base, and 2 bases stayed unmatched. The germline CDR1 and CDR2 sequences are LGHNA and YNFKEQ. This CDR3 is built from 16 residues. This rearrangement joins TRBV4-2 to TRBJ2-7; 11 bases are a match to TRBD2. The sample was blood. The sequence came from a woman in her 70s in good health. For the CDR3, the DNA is TGTGCCAGCAGCCAAGAGACTAGCGGGGAATCCTACGAGCAGTACTTC. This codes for CASSQETSGESYEQYF.